This is a list of T cell receptor beta chains from one sample in a study of CD8 T cells in ankylosing spondylitis. In TCRdb, the 5' RACE reads were re-called with MiXCR into one record per CDR3 protein. The table has 25,000 to 40,000 distinct CDR3 sequences, around 7.2% seen once. Sequencing was performed on blood, either unsorted or a sorted T cell fraction (not recorded which). These receptors originate from a male donor with ankylosing spondylitis or in good health (not recorded which). The CDR3 runs from the conserved cysteine through the conserved F or W. D genes are given only for firm matches. Where a row states a size, it is once, few, many or the class of an expanded clone; other rows omit it.

clone size,CDR3 length,D gene,V gene,J gene,CDR3 DNA,CDR3 protein
many,14,.,TRBV15,TRBJ2-2,TGTGCCACCAGCAGAGATCTCTGGAACGGGGAGCTGTTTTTT,CATSRDLWNGELFF
many,18,TRBD2,TRBV5-1,TRBJ2-1,TGCGCCAGCAGCTTGGGACTAGCGGGAGCTGGCTCCTACAATGAGCAGTTCTTC,CASSLGLAGAGSYNEQFF
many,15,.,TRBV20-1,TRBJ2-2,TGCAGTGCTAGACCCCAGGGTGGGTTCGCCGGGGAGCTGTTTTTT,CSARPQGGFAGELFF
medium-sized,15,.,TRBV20-1,TRBJ2-7,TGCAGTGCTATCGGGACCTCCTTGCGCATCTACGAGCAGTACTTC,CSAIGTSLRIYEQYF
few,12,.,TRBV12-3/TRBV12-4,TRBJ2-7,TGTGCCAGCAGCTGGACTGGTTACGAGCAGTACTTC,CASSWTGYEQYF
many,13,.,TRBV29-1,TRBJ1-2,TGCAGCGTTGAAGACATCACAGGAGGTGGCTACACCTTC,CSVEDITGGGYTF
many,12,.,TRBV7-2,TRBJ2-7,TGTGCCAGCAGCTCCCAAGGTTACGAGCAGTACTTC,CASSSQGYEQYF
many,14,.,TRBV23-1,TRBJ2-1,TGCGCCAGCAGTGAGCAAGACCACTACAATGAGCAGTTCTTC,CASSEQDHYNEQFF
medium-sized,14,.,TRBV12-3/TRBV12-4,TRBJ2-7,TGTGCCAGCAGTAGAGCCGGGAGCACCTACGAGCAGTACTTC,CASSRAGSTYEQYF
many,14,TRBD1,TRBV28,TRBJ1-6,TGTGCCAGCAGTTTAGGGGACAGAAATTCACCCCTCCACTTT,CASSLGDRNSPLHF
.,14,.,TRBV4-2,TRBJ2-5,TGTGCCAGCAGCCAAGAACGAAGGCAAGAGACCCAGTACTTC,CASSQERRQETQYF
few,15,.,TRBV6-2/TRBV6-3,TRBJ1-4,TGTGCCAGCAGTTTCTCGGCATCAACTAATGAAAAACTGTTTTTT,CASSFSASTNEKLFF
many,13,TRBD2,TRBV28,TRBJ2-1,TGTGCCAGCATAGCGGGAAAATACAATGAGCAGTTCTTC,CASIAGKYNEQFF
few,12,.,TRBV2,TRBJ2-3,TGTGCCAGCAATCTAGCTACAGATACGCAGTATTTT,CASNLATDTQYF
.,12,.,TRBV20-1,TRBJ1-1,TGCAGTGCGAGAGAAGGGAACACTGAAGCTTTCTTT,CSAREGNTEAFF
many,16,.,TRBV4-1,TRBJ1-1,TGCGCCAGCAGCCAAGTGCCCCCAGGGAGGAACACTGAAGCTTTCTTT,CASSQVPPGRNTEAFF
many,13,TRBD1,TRBV29-1,TRBJ1-1,TGCAGCGTTGGAGGGCAGGGGGACACTGAAGCTTTCTTT,CSVGGQGDTEAFF
.,15,.,TRBV19,TRBJ2-6,TGTGCCAGTACCCCTAGAGGCTCTGGGGCCAACGTCCTGACTTTC,CASTPRGSGANVLTF
many,12,.,TRBV7-8,TRBJ1-5,TGTGCCAGCAGCTTCGGCAATCAGCCCCAGCATTTT,CASSFGNQPQHF
many,16,.,TRBV29-1,TRBJ2-7,TGCAGCGTTGCAGGTACTCTGGGGGAAAATTCCTACGAGCAGTACTTC,CSVAGTLGENSYEQYF
many,14,.,TRBV20-1,TRBJ2-3,TGCAGTGCTAGAGATCCGGTGGCCACAGATACGCAGTATTTT,CSARDPVATDTQYF
many,11,.,TRBV2,TRBJ2-5,TGTGCCAGCGGTGAAAAGGAGACCCAGTACTTC,CASGEKETQYF
many,14,TRBD1,TRBV29-1,TRBJ1-1,TGCAGCGTCAGGGGGGGCTCCATGAACACTGAAGCTTTCTTT,CSVRGGSMNTEAFF
few,14,.,TRBV30,TRBJ2-5,TGTGCCTGGGCACCGGGACTTTTACAAGAGACCCAGTACTTC,CAWAPGLLQETQYF
many,12,.,TRBV13,TRBJ1-1,TGTGCCAGCAGCTTAGGCCGGGAGAAAGCTTTCTTT,CASSLGREKAFF
.,15,.,TRBV24-1,TRBJ1-2,TGTGCCACCAGTGGTCCATTGGACAGCGGCTATGGCTACACCTTC,CATSGPLDSGYGYTF
many,17,TRBD2,TRBV9,TRBJ2-3,TGTGCCAGCAGCGTGAGTCTCCTAGCGGGTCCTGCAGATACGCAGTATTTT,CASSVSLLAGPADTQYF
many,16,TRBD1,TRBV5-1,TRBJ2-5,TGCGCCAGCAGGGCGGGCTCGGGGACAGCAGAAGAGACCCAGTACTTC,CASRAGSGTAEETQYF
many,16,.,TRBV5-6,TRBJ2-2,TGTGCCAGCAGCTTGGCCCAAATGGGGAGCACCGGGGAGCTGTTTTTT,CASSLAQMGSTGELFF
many,20,.,TRBV20-1,TRBJ2-3,TGCAGTGCTAGGCCAAGCGTGTTCGGGCAGGGGCTTCAGCAAACAGATACGCAGTATTTT,CSARPSVFGQGLQQTDTQYF
many,11,.,TRBV12-3/TRBV12-4,TRBJ2-7,TGTGCCAGCAGCAACCACTACGAGCAGTACTTC,CASSNHYEQYF
.,13,.,TRBV10-3,TRBJ1-1,TGTGCCATCAGCGGGCCAGGGAACACTGAAGCTTTCTTT,CAISGPGNTEAFF
.,18,.,TRBV11-2,TRBJ2-6,TGTGCCAGCAGCTTAGGAAGGATCTCGGGTTCTGGGGCCAACGTCCTGACTTTC,CASSLGRISGSGANVLTF